This T cell receptor beta chain was captured in a study of preoperative IRX-2 immunotherapy in early breast cancer. Only in-frame clones appear in the TCRdb table, and some are missing; sequencing was by immunoSEQ multiplex PCR. Among some 19,000 clones, about 85% were seen once, and the ten largest hold roughly 1.2%. The ends were cut back, 7 bases at V and 6 bases at J, with 24 bases in the middle. The CDR3 runs to 16 residues. Germline V gene lookup returns CDR1 MDHEN and CDR2 SYDVKM. Regarding treatment: preoperative locoregional IRX-2 cytokine immunotherapy. This TCR was sampled from a human donor with breast cancer. The chain links TRBV28 to TRBJ1-2; unclear D gene. This sample comprised lymph node tissue, obtained after IRX-2 immunotherapy. In nucleotides, the CDR3 is TGTGCCAGCAATCCTTGGGAGTTATTAGGGAATGATGGCTACACCTTC. Encoded protein: CASNPWELLGNDGYTF.